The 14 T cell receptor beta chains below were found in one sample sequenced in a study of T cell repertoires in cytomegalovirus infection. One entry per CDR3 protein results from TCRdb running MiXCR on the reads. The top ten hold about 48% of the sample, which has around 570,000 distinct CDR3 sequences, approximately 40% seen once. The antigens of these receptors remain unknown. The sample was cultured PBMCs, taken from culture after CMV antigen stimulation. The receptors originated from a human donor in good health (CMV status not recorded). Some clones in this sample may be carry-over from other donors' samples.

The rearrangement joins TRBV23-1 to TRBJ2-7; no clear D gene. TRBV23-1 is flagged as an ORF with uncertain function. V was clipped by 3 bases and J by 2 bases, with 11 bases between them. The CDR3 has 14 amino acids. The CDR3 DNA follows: TGCGCCAGCAGTCAGTGGGTTTCGGCCTACGAGCAGTACTTC. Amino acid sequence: CASSQWVSAYEQYF.

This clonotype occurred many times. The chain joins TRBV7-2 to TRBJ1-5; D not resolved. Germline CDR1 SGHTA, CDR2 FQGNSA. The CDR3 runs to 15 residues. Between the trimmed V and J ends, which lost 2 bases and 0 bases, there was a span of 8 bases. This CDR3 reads CASSLSQLSNQPQHF. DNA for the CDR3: TGTGCCAGCAGCTTATCGCAACTTAGCAATCAGCCCCAGCATTTT.

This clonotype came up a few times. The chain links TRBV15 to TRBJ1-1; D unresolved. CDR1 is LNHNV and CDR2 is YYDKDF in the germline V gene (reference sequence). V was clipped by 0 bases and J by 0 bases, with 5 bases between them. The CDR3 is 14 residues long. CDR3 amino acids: CATSRDWVNTEAFF. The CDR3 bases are TGTGCCACCAGCAGAGATTGGGTGAACACTGAAGCTTTCTTT. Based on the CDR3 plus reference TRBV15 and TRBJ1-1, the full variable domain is DAMVIQNPRYQVTQFGKPVTLSCSQTLNHNVMYWYQQKSSQAPKLLFHYYDKDFNNEADTPDNFQSRRPNTSFCFLDIRSPGLGDTAMYLCATSRDWVNTEAFFGQGTRLTVV.

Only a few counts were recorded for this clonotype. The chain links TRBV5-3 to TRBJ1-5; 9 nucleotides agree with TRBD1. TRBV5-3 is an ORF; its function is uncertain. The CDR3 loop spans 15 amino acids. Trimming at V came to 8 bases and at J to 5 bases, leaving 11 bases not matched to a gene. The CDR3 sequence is CASSPGTGNDQPQHF. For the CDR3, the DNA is TGTGCCAGCAGCCCCGGGACAGGGAATGATCAGCCCCAGCATTTT.

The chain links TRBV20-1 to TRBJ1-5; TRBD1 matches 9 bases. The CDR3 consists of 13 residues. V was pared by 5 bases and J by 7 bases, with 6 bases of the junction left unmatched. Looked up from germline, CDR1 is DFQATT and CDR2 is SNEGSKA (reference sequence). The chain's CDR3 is CSAVGQGWQPQHF. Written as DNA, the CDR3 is TGCAGTGCTGTAGGACAGGGGTGGCAGCCCCAGCATTTT.

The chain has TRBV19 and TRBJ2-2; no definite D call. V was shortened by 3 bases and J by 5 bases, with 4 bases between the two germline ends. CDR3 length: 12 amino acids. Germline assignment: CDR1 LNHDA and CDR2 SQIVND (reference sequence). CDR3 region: CASSIRTGELFF. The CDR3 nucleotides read TGTGCCAGTAGTATTCGAACCGGGGAGCTGTTTTTT.

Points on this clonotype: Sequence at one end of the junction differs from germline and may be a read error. CDR3 residues: CASILRGTHNEQFF. DNA for the CDR3: TGTGCCAGCATCTTACGCGGGACCCACAATGAGCAGTTCTTC. The chain recombines TRBV7-4 with TRBJ2-1; a weak D match, TRBD2 (6 bases). Looked up from germline, CDR1 is SGHVT and CDR2 is SQSDAQ. This CDR3 region has 14 residues.

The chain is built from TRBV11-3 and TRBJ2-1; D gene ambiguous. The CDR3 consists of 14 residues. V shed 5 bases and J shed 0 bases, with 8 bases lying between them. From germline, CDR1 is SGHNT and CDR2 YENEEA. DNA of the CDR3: TGTGCCAGCAGCCCCTACAGCTCCTACAATGAGCAGTTCTTC. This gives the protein CASSPYSSYNEQFF.

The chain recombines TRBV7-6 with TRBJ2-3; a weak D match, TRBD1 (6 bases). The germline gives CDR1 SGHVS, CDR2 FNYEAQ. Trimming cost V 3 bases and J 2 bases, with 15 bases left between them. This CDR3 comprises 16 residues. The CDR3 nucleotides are TGTGCCAGCAGCTTCCGGGACACAGCGTTCACAGATACGCAGTATTTT. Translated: CASSFRDTAFTDTQYF.

The CDR3 DNA reads as TGTGCCAGCAGCTTATTTAGAGGCTCCCTCGCCAATGAGCAGTTCTTC. Protein product: CASSLFRGSLANEQFF. The V and J genes are TRBV7-9 and TRBJ2-1, with D uncertain. Germline CDR1 is SEHNR and CDR2 is FQNEAQ (reference sequence). The CDR3 runs 16 residues. V was pared by 2 bases and J by 6 bases, with 17 bases between.

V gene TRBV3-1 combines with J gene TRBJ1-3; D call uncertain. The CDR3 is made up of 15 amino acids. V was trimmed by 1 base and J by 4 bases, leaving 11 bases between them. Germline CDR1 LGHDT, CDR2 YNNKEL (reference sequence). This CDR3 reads CASSQGRVTGNTIYF. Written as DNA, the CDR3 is TGTGCCAGCAGCCAAGGAAGGGTTACGGGAAACACCATATATTTT. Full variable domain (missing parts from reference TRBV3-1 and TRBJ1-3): DTAVSQTPKYLVTQMGNDKSIKCEQNLGHDTMYWYKQDSKKFLKIMFSYNNKELIINETVPNRFSPKSPDKAHLNLHINSLELGDSAVYFCASSQGRVTGNTIYFGEGSWLTVV.

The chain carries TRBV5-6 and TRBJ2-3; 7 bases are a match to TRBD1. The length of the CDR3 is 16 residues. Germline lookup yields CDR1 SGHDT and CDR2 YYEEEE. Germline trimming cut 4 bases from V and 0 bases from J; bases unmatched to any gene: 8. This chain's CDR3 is CASSDQGEPSTDTQYF. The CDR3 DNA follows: TGTGCCAGCAGCGACCAGGGGGAGCCTAGCACAGATACGCAGTATTTT.

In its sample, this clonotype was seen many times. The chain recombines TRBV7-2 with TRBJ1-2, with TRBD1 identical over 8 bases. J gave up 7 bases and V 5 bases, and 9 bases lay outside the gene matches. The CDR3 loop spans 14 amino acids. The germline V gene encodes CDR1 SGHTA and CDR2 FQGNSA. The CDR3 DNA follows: TGTGCCAGCAGCCCGGGACAGGCCTCTGGTGGCTACACCTTC. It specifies CASSPGQASGGYTF.

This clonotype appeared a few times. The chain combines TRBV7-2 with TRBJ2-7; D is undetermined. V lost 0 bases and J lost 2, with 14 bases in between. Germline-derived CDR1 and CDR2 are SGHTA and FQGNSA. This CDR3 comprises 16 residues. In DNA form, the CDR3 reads TGTGCCAGCAGCTTAGCCGGCGGATTCGGACCCTACGAGCAGTACTTC. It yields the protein CASSLAGGFGPYEQYF.